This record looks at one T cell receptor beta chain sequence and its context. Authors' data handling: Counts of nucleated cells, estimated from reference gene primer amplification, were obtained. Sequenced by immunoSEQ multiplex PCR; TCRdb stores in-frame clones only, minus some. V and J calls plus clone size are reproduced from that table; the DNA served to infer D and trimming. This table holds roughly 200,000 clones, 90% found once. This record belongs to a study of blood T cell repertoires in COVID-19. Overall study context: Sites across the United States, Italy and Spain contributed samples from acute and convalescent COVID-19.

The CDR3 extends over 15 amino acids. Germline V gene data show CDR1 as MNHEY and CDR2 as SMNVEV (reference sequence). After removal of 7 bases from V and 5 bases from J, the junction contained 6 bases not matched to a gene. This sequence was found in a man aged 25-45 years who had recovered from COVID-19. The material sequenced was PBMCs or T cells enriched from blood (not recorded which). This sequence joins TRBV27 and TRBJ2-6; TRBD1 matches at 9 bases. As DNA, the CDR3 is TGTGCCAGCAAAGACAGGGGGGGCTGGGCCAACGTCCTGACTTTC. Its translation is CASKDRGGWANVLTF.